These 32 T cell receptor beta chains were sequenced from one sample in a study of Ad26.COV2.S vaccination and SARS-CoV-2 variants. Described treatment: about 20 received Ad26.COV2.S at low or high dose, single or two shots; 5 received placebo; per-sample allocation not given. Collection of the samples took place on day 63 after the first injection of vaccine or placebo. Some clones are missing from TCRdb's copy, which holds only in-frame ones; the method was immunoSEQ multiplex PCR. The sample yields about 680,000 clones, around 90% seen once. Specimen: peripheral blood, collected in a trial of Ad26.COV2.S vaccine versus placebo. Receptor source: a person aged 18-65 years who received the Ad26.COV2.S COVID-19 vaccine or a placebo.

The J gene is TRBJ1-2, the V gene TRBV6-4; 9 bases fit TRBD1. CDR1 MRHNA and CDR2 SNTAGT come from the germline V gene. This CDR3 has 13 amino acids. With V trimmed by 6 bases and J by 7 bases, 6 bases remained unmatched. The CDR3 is CASSSGTGFGYTF. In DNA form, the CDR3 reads TGTGCCAGCAGCTCCGGGACAGGGTTTGGCTACACCTTC.

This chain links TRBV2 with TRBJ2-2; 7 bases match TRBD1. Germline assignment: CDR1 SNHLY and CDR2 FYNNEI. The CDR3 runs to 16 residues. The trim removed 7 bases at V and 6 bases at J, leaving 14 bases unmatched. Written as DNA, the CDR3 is TGTGCCAGCACCCGCTTACAGGGGATTTGGGCCGGGGAGCTGTTTTTT. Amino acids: CASTRLQGIWAGELFF.

CDR3 bases: TGCGCCAGCAGCTTGCAGGGAGAGGGCTCCTACAATGAGCAGTTCTTC. This sequence encodes CASSLQGEGSYNEQFF. The genes are TRBV5-1 and TRBJ2-1; the D gene could be TRBD1 or TRBD2 (5 bases each). This CDR3 has 16 amino acids. The germline V gene encodes CDR1 SGHRS and CDR2 YFSETQ. V lost 1 base and J lost 0, with 11 bases in between.

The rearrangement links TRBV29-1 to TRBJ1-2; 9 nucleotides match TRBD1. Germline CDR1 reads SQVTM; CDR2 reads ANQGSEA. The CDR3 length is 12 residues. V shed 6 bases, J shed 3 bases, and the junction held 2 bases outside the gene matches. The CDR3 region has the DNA TGCAGCGTCCGGACAGGGGACTATGGCTACACCTTC. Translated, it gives CSVRTGDYGYTF.

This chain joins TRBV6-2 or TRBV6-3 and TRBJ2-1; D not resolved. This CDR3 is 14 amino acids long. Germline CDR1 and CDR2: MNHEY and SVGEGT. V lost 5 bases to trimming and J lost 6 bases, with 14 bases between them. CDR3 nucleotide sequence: TGTGCCAGCAGTGCGGCGCGGTACGGCAATGAGCAGTTCTTC. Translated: CASSAARYGNEQFF.

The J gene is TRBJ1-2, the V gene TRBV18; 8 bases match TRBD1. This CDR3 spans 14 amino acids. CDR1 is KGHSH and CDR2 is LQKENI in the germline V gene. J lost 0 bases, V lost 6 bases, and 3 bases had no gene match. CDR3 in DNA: TGTGCCAGCTCCCAGGGGGCGGCTAACTATGGCTACACCTTC. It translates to CASSQGAANYGYTF.

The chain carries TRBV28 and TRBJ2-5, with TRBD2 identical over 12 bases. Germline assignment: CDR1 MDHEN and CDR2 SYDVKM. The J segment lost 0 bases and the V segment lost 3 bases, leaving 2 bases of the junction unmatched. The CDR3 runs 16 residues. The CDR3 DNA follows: TGTGCCAGCAGTTTTGGACTAGCGGGATACCAAGAGACCCAGTACTTC. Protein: CASSFGLAGYQETQYF.

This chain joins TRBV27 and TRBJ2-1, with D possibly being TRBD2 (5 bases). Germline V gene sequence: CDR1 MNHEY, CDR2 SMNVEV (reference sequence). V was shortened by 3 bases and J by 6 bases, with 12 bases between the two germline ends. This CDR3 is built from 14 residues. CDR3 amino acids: CASSFSDGVNEQFF. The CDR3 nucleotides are TGTGCCAGCAGTTTTTCGGACGGGGTCAATGAGCAGTTCTTC.

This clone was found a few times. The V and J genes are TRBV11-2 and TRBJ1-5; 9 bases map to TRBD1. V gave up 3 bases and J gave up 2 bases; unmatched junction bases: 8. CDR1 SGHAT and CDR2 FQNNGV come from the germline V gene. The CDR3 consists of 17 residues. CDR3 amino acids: CASSFPRDRDRNQPQHF. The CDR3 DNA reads TGTGCCAGCAGCTTCCCCCGGGACAGGGATCGCAATCAGCCCCAGCATTTT. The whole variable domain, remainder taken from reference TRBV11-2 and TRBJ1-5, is EAGVAQSPRYKIIEKRQSVAFWCNPISGHATLYWYQQILGQGPKLLIQFQNNGVVDDSQLPKDRFSAERLKGVDSTLKIQPAKLEDSAVYLCASSFPRDRDRNQPQHFGDGTRLSIL.

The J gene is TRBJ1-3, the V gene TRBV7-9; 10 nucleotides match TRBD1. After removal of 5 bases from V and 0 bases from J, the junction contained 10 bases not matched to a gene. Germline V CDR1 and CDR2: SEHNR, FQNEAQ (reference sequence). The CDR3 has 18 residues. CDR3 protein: CASSLGRDRGPSGNTIYF. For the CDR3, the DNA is TGTGCCAGCAGCCTAGGGAGGGACAGGGGCCCCTCTGGAAACACCATATATTTT.

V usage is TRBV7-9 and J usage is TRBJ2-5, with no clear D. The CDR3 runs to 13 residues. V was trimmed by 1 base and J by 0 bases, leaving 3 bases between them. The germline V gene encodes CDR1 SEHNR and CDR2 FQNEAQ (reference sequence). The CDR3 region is CASSLGYQETQYF. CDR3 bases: TGTGCCAGCAGCTTAGGGTACCAAGAGACCCAGTACTTC.

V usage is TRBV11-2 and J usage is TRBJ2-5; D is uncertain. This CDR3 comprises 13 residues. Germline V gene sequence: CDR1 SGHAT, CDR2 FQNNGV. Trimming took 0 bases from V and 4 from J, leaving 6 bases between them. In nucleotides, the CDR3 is TGTGCCAGCAGCTTAGATCCGTTAGAGACCCAGTACTTC. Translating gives CASSLDPLETQYF.

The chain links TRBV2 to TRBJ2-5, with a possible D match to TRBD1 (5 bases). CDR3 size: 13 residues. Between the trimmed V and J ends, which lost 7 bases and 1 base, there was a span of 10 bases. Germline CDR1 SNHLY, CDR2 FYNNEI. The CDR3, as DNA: TGTGCCAGCAACTGGGGCAGCCAAGAGACCCAGTACTTC. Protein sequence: CASNWGSQETQYF.

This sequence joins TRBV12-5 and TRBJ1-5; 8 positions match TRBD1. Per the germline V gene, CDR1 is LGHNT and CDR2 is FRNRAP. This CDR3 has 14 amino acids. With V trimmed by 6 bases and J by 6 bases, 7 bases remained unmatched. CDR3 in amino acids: CASGSGGSGQPQHF. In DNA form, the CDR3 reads TGTGCTAGTGGGTCAGGGGGCTCGGGTCAGCCCCAGCATTTT.

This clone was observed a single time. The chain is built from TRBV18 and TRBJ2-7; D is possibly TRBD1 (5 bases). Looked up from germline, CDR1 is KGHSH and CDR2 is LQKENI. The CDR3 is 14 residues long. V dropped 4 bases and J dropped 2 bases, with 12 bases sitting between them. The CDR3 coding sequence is TGTGCCAGCTCACAAGCACAAGGGGCCTACGAGCAGTACTTC. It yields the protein CASSQAQGAYEQYF.

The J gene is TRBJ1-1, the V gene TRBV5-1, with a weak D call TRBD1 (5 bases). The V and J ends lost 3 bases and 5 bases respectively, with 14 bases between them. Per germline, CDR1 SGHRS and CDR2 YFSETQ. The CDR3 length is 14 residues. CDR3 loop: CASSSGGTRTEAFF. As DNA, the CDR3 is TGCGCCAGCAGCTCGGGGGGGACTCGGACTGAAGCTTTCTTT. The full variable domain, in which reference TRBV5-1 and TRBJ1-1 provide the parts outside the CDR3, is KAGVTQTPRYLIKTRGQQVTLSCSPISGHRSVSWYQQTPGQGLQFLFEYFSETQRNKGNFPGRFSGRQFSNSRSEMNVSTLELGDSALYLCASSSGGTRTEAFFGQGTRLTVV.

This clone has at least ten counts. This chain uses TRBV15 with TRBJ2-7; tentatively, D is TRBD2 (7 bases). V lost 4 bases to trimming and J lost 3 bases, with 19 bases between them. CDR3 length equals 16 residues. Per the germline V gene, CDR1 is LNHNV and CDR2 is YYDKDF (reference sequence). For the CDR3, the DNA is TGTGCCACCAGCACTTTTGCCGGGGGGCGCGTCTACGAGCAGTACTTC. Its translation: CATSTFAGGRVYEQYF.

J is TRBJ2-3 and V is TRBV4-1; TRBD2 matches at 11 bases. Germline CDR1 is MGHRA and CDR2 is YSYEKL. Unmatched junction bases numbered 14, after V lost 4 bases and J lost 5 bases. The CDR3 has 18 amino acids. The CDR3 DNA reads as TGCGCCAGCAGCCCCGCGGGGGGTCTAGCGGGAGGACTAGATACGCAGTATTTT. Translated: CASSPAGGLAGGLDTQYF.

CDR3 residues: CASSLVTSGHNEQFF. CDR3 coding DNA: TGCGCCAGCAGCTTGGTTACTAGCGGGCACAATGAGCAGTTCTTC. The genes are TRBV5-1 and TRBJ2-1; 9 bases line up with TRBD2. The V segment lost 0 bases and the J segment 5 bases; nucleotides outside the gene matches: 3. Per the germline V gene, CDR1 is SGHRS and CDR2 is YFSETQ. The CDR3 runs 15 residues. Drawing the rest from reference TRBV5-1 and TRBJ2-1, the complete variable domain is KAGVTQTPRYLIKTRGQQVTLSCSPISGHRSVSWYQQTPGQGLQFLFEYFSETQRNKGNFPGRFSGRQFSNSRSEMNVSTLELGDSALYLCASSLVTSGHNEQFFGPGTRLTVL.

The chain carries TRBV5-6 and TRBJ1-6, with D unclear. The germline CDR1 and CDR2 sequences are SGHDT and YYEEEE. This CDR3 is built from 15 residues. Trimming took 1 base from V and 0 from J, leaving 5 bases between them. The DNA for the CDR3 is TGTGCCAGCAGCTTGCCTAGCTCCTATAATTCACCCCTCCACTTT. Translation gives CASSLPSSYNSPLHF.

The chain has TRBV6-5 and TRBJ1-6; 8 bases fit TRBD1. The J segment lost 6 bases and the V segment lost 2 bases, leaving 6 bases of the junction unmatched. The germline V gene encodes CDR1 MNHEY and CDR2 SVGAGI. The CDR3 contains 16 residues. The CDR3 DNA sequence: TGTGCCAGCAGTTACGGACACGGACAGGGTAATTCACCCCTCCACTTT. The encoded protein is CASSYGHGQGNSPLHF.

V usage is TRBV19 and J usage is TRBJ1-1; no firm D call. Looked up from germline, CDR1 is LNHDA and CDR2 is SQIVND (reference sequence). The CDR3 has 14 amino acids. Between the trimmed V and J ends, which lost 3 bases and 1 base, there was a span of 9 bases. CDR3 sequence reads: CASSILAGNTEAFF. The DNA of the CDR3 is TGTGCCAGTAGTATTCTGGCAGGGAACACTGAAGCTTTCTTT.

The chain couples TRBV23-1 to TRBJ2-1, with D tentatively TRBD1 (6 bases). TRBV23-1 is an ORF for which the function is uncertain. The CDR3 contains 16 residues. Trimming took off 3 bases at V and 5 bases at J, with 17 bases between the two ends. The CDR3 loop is CASSQPQGPFNNEQFF. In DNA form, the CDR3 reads TGCGCCAGCAGTCAGCCACAGGGACCTTTTAACAATGAGCAGTTCTTC.

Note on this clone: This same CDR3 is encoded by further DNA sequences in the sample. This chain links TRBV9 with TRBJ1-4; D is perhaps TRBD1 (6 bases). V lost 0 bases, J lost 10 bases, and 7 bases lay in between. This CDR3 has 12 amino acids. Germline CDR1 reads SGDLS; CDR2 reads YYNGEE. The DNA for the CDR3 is TGTGCCAGCAGCGTAGAGGGGGGAAAACTGTTTTTT. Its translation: CASSVEGGKLFF. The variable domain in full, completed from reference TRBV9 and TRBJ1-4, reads DSGVTQTPKHLITATGQRVTLRCSPRSGDLSVYWYQQSLDQGLQFLIQYYNGEERAKGNILERFSAQQFPDLHSELNLSSLELGDSALYFCASSVEGGKLFFGSGTQLSVL.

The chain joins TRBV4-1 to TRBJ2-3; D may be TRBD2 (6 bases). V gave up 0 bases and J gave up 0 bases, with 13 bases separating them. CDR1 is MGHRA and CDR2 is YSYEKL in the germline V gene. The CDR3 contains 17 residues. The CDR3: CASSQDRGGASTDTQYF. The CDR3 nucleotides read TGCGCCAGCAGCCAAGATCGGGGCGGGGCAAGCACAGATACGCAGTATTTT.

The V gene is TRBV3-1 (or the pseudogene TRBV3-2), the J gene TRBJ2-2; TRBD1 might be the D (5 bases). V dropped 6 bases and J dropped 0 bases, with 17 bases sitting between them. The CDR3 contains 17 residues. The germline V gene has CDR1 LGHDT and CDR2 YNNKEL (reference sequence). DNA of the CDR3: TGTGCCAGCAGTAATCGCAGGGCCTTCTCGAACACCGGGGAGCTGTTTTTT. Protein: CASSNRRAFSNTGELFF.

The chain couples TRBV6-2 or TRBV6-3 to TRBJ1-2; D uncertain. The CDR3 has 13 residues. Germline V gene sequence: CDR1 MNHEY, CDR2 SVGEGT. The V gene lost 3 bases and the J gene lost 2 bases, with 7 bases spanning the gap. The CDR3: CASSYQDNYGYTF. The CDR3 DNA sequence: TGTGCCAGCAGTTATCAGGACAACTATGGCTACACCTTC.

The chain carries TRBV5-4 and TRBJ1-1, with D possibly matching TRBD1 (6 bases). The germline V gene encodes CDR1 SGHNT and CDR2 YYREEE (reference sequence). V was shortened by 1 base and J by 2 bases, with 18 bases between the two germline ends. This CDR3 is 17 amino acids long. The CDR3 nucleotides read TGTGCCAGCAGCTTGAGACGACAGGTCTCGGGAAACACTGAAGCTTTCTTT. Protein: CASSLRRQVSGNTEAFF.

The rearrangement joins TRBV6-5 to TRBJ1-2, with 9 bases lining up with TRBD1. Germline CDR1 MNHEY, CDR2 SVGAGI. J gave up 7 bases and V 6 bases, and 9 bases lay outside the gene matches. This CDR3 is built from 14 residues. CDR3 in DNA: TGTGCCAGCAGACAAACAGGGGGCGTTCTTGGCTACACCTTC. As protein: CASRQTGGVLGYTF.

DNA for the CDR3: TGTGCCAGCAGCTCCGGGACACACACCGGGGAGCTGTTTTTT. Translated: CASSSGTHTGELFF. The rearrangement links TRBV6-5 to TRBJ2-2; the D gene is possibly TRBD1 (6 bases). Deletions cut 6 bases from V and 3 bases from J, with 11 bases between. This CDR3 region has 14 residues. Germline CDR1 is MNHEY and CDR2 is SVGAGI.

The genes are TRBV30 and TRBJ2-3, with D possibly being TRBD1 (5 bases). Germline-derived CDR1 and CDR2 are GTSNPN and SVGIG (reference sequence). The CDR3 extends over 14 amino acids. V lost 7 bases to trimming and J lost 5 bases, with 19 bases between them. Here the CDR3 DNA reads TGTGCCTTAGTGCAGGGAATAGTTGAAGATACGCAGTATTTT. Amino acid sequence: CALVQGIVEDTQYF.

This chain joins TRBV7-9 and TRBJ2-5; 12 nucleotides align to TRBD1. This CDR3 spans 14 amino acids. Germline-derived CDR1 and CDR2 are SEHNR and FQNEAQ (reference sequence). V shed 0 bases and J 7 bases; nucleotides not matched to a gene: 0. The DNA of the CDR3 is TGTGCCAGCAGCTTAGCGGGACAGGGGGCGACCCAGTACTTC. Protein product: CASSLAGQGATQYF.